This T cell receptor (beta chain) appears in the sequencing data of a study of response to subunit inactivated influenza vaccine. This clonotype was seen ten or more times. As yet, its antigen is unknown. Germline V gene sequence: CDR1 LGHDT, CDR2 YNNKEL (reference sequence). The trim removed 3 bases at V and 5 bases at J, leaving 7 bases unmatched. CDR3 length: 15 amino acids. TCRdb reanalysed the RT-PCR reads using MiXCR and keeps one entry per CDR3 protein. The table records 650,000 to 700,000 distinct CDR3 sequences, roughly 14% of them present only once. Study results and caveats: Every seasonal influenza vaccination brings in few new T cells, the authors suggested.

The sequenced sample was PBMCs from blood, obtained about 11 days after vaccination. The chain combines TRBV3-1 with TRBJ1-1; 9 nucleotides align to TRBD1. This receptor was identified in a man aged 45-60 years who received an inactivated influenza vaccine. The CDR3 here is CASSHPGQGETEAFF. CDR3 bases: TGTGCCAGCAGCCACCCGGGACAGGGAGAGACTGAAGCTTTCTTT.